This passage covers 27 T cell receptor beta chains from one sample sequenced in a study of T cell changes during pregnancy in multiple sclerosis. Assay: immunoSEQ multiplex PCR; the TCRdb copy retains only in-frame clones and omits some. Here the sample spans 40,000 to 50,000 clones, 93% being singletons. The specimen was CD8+ T cells from peripheral blood mononuclear cells, collected after pregnancy. These receptors all stem from a female donor with multiple sclerosis, enrolled in a pregnancy study.

Here the CDR3 reads CASQSGSSYNEQFF. Here the CDR3 DNA reads TGTGCCAGTCAGAGCGGGAGCTCCTACAATGAGCAGTTCTTC. The rearrangement uses TRBV2 and TRBJ2-1; 8 positions agree with TRBD2. The V and J ends lost 9 bases and 0 bases, in that order; junction bases with no gene match: 4. Germline V lookup: CDR1 SNHLY, CDR2 FYNNEI. The CDR3 extends over 14 amino acids.

The J gene is TRBJ2-1, the V gene TRBV7-9, with D perhaps matching TRBD2 (5 bases). V was trimmed by 5 bases and J by 0 bases, leaving 14 bases between them. Germline V gene sequence: CDR1 SEHNR, CDR2 FQNEAQ (reference sequence). The CDR3 loop spans 16 amino acids. As DNA, the CDR3 is TGTGCCAGCAGCCCCGGCGGAGGCCCCTCCTACAATGAGCAGTTCTTC. This sequence encodes CASSPGGGPSYNEQFF.

The rearrangement uses TRBV5-1 and TRBJ1-2, with 9 bases fitting TRBD1. The V segment lost 4 bases and the J segment 6 bases; nucleotides outside the gene matches: 7. The CDR3 is 14 residues long. Per germline, CDR1 SGHRS and CDR2 YFSETQ. CDR3 protein: CASSLPTGGDGYTF. The CDR3, as DNA: TGCGCCAGCAGCCTCCCGACAGGGGGTGATGGCTACACCTTC.

The sample holds one count of this clone. This sequence joins TRBV27 and TRBJ2-3; 9 bases map to TRBD2. This CDR3 contains 15 residues. Germline V gene lookup returns CDR1 MNHEY and CDR2 SMNVEV (reference sequence). V lost 8 bases and J lost 5; bases outside the gene matches: 11. CDR3 coding DNA: TGTGCCAGCCCGGGCGGGAGGGCCAGGGAAGATACGCAGTATTTT. Translating it yields CASPGGRAREDTQYF.

CDR3 sequence (DNA): TGTGCCAGCAGTGAACAGGTTCTCCAAGAGACCCAGTACTTC. Protein: CASSEQVLQETQYF. The chain has TRBV25-1 and TRBJ2-5, with D unresolved. Deletions cut 2 bases from V and 1 base from J, with 8 bases between. The CDR3 runs to 14 residues. Per the germline V gene, CDR1 is MGHDK and CDR2 is SYGVNS.

This rearrangement joins TRBV29-1 to TRBJ1-3; weak D call: TRBD1 (6 bases). V dropped 7 bases and J dropped 4 bases, with 14 bases sitting between them. Germline V lookup: CDR1 SQVTM, CDR2 ANQGSEA. The CDR3 loop spans 13 amino acids. For the CDR3, the DNA is TGCAGCGGGGTGACAGGAGGCGGAAACACCATATATTTT. It is translated as CSGVTGGGNTIYF.

Only one count was recorded for this clone. The chain couples TRBV9 to TRBJ2-1, with D unclear. The CDR3 has 11 residues. Per germline, CDR1 SGDLS and CDR2 YYNGEE. V lost 1 base and J lost 8, with 4 bases in between. The CDR3 protein is CASSVSDEQFF. The CDR3 DNA sequence: TGTGCCAGCAGCGTATCCGATGAGCAGTTCTTC.

The table lists this clone with a count of one. The chain uses TRBV6-1 and TRBJ2-7; 10 bases are shared with TRBD2. The CDR3 totals 13 residues. V gave up 6 bases and J gave up 6 bases; unmatched junction bases: 5. Germline-derived CDR1 and CDR2 are MNHNS and SASEGT. CDR3 DNA sequence: TGTGCCAGCAGGCTAGCGGGGGCAGGCGAGCAGTACTTC. It encodes CASRLAGAGEQYF.

The V call is TRBV29-1, the J call TRBJ1-4; 7 bases are shared with TRBD1. The J segment lost 0 bases and the V segment lost 6 bases, leaving 7 bases of the junction unmatched. This CDR3 has 15 residues. CDR1 SQVTM and CDR2 ANQGSEA come from the germline V gene. The CDR3 DNA is TGCAGCGTAGTAGGGACAGACGCAACTAATGAAAAACTGTTTTTT. Translating it yields CSVVGTDATNEKLFF.

The chain joins TRBV7-2 to TRBJ1-2; 7 bases agree with TRBD1. CDR1 and CDR2 from the germline V gene are SGHTA and FQGNSA. The CDR3 is 14 amino acids. Trimming removed 5 bases from V and 4 bases from J; junction bases left unmatched: 7. CDR3: CASSPQGGTYGYTF. The CDR3 nucleotides read TGTGCCAGCAGCCCGCAGGGGGGCACCTATGGCTACACCTTC.

This chain connects TRBV7-9 to TRBJ1-6; 10 nucleotides line up with TRBD1. Germline V gene data show CDR1 as SEHNR and CDR2 as FQNEAQ (reference sequence). V lost 5 bases to trimming and J lost 9 bases; unmatched junction nucleotides: 7. The CDR3 totals 15 residues. In DNA form, the CDR3 reads TGTGCCAGCAGCGCGACAGGGGGCGGGGGTTCACCCCTCCACTTT. The encoded protein is CASSATGGGGSPLHF.

This clone was counted once. The chain links TRBV10-1 to TRBJ2-2; TRBD2 matches 7 bases. Germline V gene sequence: CDR1 WNHNN, CDR2 SYGVQD (reference sequence). V was pared by 0 bases and J by 1 base, with 2 bases of the junction left unmatched. The CDR3 extends over 16 amino acids. CDR3 DNA sequence: TGCGCCAGCAGTGAGTCTCGCGGGGGGAACACCGGGGAGCTGTTTTTT. Protein sequence: CASSESRGGNTGELFF.

Here the CDR3 DNA reads TGTGCCAGCAGCTTAGGTAGGGACAGGGATAATGAGCAGTTCTTC. This translates into CASSLGRDRDNEQFF. The chain recombines TRBV13 with TRBJ2-1; 9 bases are a match to TRBD1. The CDR3 consists of 15 residues. In germline, CDR1 is PRHDT, CDR2 FYEKMQ (reference sequence). Trimming at V came to 0 bases and at J to 7 bases, leaving 4 bases not matched to a gene.

The rearrangement uses TRBV11-2 and TRBJ2-7, with 12 bases fitting TRBD1. The CDR3 length is 15 residues. V lost 3 bases to trimming and J lost 2 bases; unmatched junction nucleotides: 2. The germline CDR1 and CDR2 sequences are SGHAT and FQNNGV. The chain's CDR3 is CASSFGDRGPYEQYF. Here the CDR3 DNA reads TGTGCCAGCAGCTTTGGGGACAGGGGGCCCTACGAGCAGTACTTC.

The CDR3 DNA sequence: TGTGCCTGGAGTGTTGTACGGTCGAACACTGAAGCTTTCTTT. Protein sequence: CAWSVVRSNTEAFF. This rearrangement joins TRBV30 to TRBJ1-1, with D hard to call. CDR3 length equals 14 residues. The germline V gene has CDR1 GTSNPN and CDR2 SVGIG (reference sequence). Trimming shortened V by 0 bases and J by 1 base, and 9 bases separated the two germline ends.

The chain links TRBV4-1 to TRBJ2-6; no reliable D call. Deletions cut 1 base from V and 3 bases from J, with 7 bases between. Per the germline V gene, CDR1 is MGHRA and CDR2 is YSYEKL. The CDR3 is 15 residues long. The chain's CDR3 is CASSQGLVGANVLTF. In nucleotides, the CDR3 is TGCGCCAGCAGCCAAGGGTTAGTTGGGGCCAACGTCCTGACTTTC.

The chain uses TRBV6-1 and TRBJ2-7; TRBD2 might be the D (6 bases). V lost 2 bases and J lost 5, with 16 bases in between. The germline CDR1 and CDR2 sequences are MNHNS and SASEGT. The CDR3 runs to 15 residues. This CDR3 reads CASSELSRRVHEQYF. CDR3 DNA sequence: TGTGCCAGCAGTGAACTTTCCAGGAGGGTCCACGAGCAGTACTTC.

The V gene is TRBV7-9, the J gene TRBJ2-1, with 9 bases that match TRBD1. The CDR3 extends over 17 amino acids. The V gene end was trimmed by 5 bases and the J gene end by 4 bases; junction bases not matched to a gene: 12. Germline V CDR1 and CDR2: SEHNR, FQNEAQ (reference sequence). In nucleotides, the CDR3 is TGTGCCAGCAGCGAAACACTCACAGGGGGCGATTACAATGAGCAGTTCTTC. It translates to CASSETLTGGDYNEQFF.

The chain is built from TRBV19 and TRBJ1-1; 7 bases are a match to TRBD1. The V gene's germline CDR1 is LNHDA and CDR2 SQIVND (reference sequence). V was clipped by 7 bases and J by 0 bases; unmatched bases: 8. There are 15 residues in the CDR3. The CDR3 DNA reads as TGTGCCAGTACCCTGACAGGGACAATGAACACTGAAGCTTTCTTT. Its protein product is CASTLTGTMNTEAFF.

This chain joins TRBV21-1 and TRBJ1-1. TRBV21-1 is classified as a pseudogene. The CDR3 runs 12 residues. The CDR3 spells CASSKVRDEAFF. The CDR3 nucleotides are TGTGCCAGCAGCAAAGTGAGGGATGAAGCTTTCTTT.

This rearrangement joins TRBV4-1 to TRBJ2-3; possibly TRBD1 for D (6 bases). This CDR3 has 15 residues. V lost 8 bases to trimming and J lost 2 bases, with 17 bases between them. CDR1 is MGHRA and CDR2 is YSYEKL in the germline V gene. The CDR3 nucleotides are TGCGCCAGCTCTTCCGGGACATACTTCACAGATACGCAGTATTTT. Amino acids: CASSSGTYFTDTQYF.

V gene TRBV4-1 combines with J gene TRBJ1-1; 9 bases fit TRBD1. Germline V CDR1 and CDR2: MGHRA, YSYEKL. This CDR3 is built from 15 residues. The ends lost 3 bases at V and 4 bases at J; junction bases unmatched: 6. In DNA, the CDR3 is TGCGCCAGCAGCCATGTACAGGGGGCGGGCACTGAAGCTTTCTTT. This gives the protein CASSHVQGAGTEAFF.

The V gene is TRBV5-5, the J gene TRBJ2-1; 8 nucleotides match TRBD2. From germline, CDR1 is SGHKS and CDR2 YYEKEE (reference sequence). CDR3 length: 16 amino acids. V trimming: 7 bases; J trimming: 4 bases; junction bases outside the gene matches: 13. The CDR3 sequence: CASGVTPGLVYNEQFF. The CDR3 coding sequence is TGTGCCAGCGGTGTCACCCCGGGACTAGTTTACAATGAGCAGTTCTTC.

This sequence joins TRBV27 and TRBJ2-5; 8 nucleotides match TRBD2. CDR3 size: 16 residues. Germline CDR1 reads MNHEY; CDR2 reads SMNVEV (reference sequence). J was trimmed by 2 bases and V by 4 bases; bases with no gene match: 9. In DNA form, the CDR3 reads TGTGCCAGCAGTTCGAGGAGCGGGGGAGTACAAGAGACCCAGTACTTC. It encodes CASSSRSGGVQETQYF.

The chain links TRBV5-3 to TRBJ1-1; 8 bases align to TRBD1. TRBV5-3 is identified as an open reading frame with a role that is uncertain. V dropped 0 bases and J dropped 8; count of bases not matched to a gene: 15. The CDR3 length is 17 residues. Here the CDR3 DNA reads TGTGCCAGAAGCTTGGTTCAGGGGGCGCAGGGAACTCCCGAAGCTTTCTTT. This sequence encodes CARSLVQGAQGTPEAFF.

V and J are TRBV5-5 and TRBJ2-7; D remains unclear. Trimming cost V 4 bases and J 3 bases, with 14 bases left between them. There are 14 residues in the CDR3. The V gene's germline CDR1 is SGHKS and CDR2 YYEKEE (reference sequence). CDR3 protein: CASSPANSDYEQYF. CDR3 bases: TGTGCCAGCAGCCCGGCGAACAGTGACTACGAGCAGTACTTC.

The chain uses TRBV6-1 and TRBJ2-1; 10 bases are shared with TRBD2. CDR1 is MNHNS, CDR2 SASEGT, per germline. J gave up 0 bases and V 2 bases, and 4 bases lay outside the gene matches. This CDR3 comprises 17 residues. CDR3 region: CASSERGLASSYNEQFF. The CDR3 region has the DNA TGTGCCAGCAGTGAAAGGGGACTAGCGAGCTCCTACAATGAGCAGTTCTTC.